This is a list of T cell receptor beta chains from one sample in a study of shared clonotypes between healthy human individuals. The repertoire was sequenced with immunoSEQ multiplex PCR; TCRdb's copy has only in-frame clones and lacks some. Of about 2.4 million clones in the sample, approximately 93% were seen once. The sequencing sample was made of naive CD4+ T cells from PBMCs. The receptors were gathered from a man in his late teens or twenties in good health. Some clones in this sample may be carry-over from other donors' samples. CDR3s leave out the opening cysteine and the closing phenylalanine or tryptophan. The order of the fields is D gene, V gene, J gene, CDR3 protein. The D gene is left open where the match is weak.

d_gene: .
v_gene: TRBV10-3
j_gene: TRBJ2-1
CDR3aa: ATRTDGYNEQF

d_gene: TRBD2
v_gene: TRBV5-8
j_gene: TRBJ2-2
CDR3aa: ASSSGLAGTNTGELF

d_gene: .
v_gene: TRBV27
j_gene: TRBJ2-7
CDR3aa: ASSIGSPLYEQY

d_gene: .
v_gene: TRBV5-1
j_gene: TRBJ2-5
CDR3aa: ASRGSHDGLARIETQY

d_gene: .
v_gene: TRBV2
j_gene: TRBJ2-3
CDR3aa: ASSLVWGTDTQY

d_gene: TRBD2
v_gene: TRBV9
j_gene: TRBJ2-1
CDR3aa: ASSVEWEGLDEQF

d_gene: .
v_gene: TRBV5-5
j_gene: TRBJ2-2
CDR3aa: ASSSASVTGELF

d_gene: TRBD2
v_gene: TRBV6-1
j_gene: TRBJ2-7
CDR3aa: ASSVTAGGVYEQY

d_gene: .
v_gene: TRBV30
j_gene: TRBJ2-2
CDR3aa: AWADRNGELF

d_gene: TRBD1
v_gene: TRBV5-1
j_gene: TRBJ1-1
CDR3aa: ASGGQGLNTEAF

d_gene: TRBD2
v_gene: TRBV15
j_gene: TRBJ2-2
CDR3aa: ATSRSAAGGHTGELF

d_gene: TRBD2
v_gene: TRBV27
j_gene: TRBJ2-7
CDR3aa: ASSSGLAGAYEQY

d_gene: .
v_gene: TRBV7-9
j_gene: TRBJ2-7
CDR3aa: ASSLVGRGYEQY

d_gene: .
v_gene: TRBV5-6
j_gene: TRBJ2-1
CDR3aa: ASSSRMGLRNEQF

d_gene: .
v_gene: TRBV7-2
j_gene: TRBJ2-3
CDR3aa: ASSPRISTDTQY

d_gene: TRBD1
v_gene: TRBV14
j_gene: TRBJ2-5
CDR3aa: ASSRSTGQETQY

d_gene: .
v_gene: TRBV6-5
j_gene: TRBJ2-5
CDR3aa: ASSYSPGPYDETQY

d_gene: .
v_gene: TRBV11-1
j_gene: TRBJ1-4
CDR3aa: ASSQRGLSEKLF

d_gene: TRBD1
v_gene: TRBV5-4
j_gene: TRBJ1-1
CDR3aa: ASSHSIQGYGAEAF

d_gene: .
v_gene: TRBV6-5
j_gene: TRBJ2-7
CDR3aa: ASSYSRQANYEQY

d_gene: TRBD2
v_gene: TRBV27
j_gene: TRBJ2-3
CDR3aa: ASSPKPGTSGRWTDTQY

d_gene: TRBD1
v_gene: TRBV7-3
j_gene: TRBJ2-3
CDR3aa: ASSPGAGGDTQY

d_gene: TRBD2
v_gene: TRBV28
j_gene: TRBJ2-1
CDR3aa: ASIPGGPGNEQF

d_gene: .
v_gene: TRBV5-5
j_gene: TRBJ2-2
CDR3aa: ASTYTGELF

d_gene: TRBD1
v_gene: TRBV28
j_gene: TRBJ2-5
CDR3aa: ASSSTGTGKETQY

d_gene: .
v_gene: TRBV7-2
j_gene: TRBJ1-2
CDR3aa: ASSVPGTESRGYT

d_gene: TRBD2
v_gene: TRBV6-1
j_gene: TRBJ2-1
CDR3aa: ASSGVRREGLSSSYNEQF

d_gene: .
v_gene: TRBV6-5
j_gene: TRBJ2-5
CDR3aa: ASSPAVSGTQY

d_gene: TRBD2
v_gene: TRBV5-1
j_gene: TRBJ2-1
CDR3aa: ASSLGEGSYNEQF

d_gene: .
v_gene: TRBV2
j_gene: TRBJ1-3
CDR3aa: ASNMDAGNTIY

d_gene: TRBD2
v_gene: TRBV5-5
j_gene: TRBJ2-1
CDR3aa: ASSLGAGVEQF

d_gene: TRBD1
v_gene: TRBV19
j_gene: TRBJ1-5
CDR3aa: ASSFPPGQGQPQH

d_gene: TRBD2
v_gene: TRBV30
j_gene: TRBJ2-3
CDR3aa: AWASGITDTQY

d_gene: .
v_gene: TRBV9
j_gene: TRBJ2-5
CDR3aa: ASSVVESETQY

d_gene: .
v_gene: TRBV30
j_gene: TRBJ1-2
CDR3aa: AWSVRDITNYGYT

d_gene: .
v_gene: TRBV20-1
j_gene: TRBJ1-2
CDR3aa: SRPSAFGYT

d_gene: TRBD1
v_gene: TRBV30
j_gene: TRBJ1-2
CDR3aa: AWSLATGYGYT

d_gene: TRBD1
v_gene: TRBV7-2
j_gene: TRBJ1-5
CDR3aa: ASSLADRGYQPQH

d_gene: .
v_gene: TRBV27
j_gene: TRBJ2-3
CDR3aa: ASTLWGEWASTDTQY

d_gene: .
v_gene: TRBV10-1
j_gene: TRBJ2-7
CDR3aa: ATGTSSYEQY

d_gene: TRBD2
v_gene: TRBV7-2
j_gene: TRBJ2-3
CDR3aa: ASSSLAGVADTQY

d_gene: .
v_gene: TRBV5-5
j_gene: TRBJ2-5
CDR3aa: ASSEHPDRLGETQY

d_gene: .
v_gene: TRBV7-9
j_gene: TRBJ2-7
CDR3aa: ASSFFYEQY

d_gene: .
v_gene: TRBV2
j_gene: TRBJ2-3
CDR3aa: ASRDSFATQY

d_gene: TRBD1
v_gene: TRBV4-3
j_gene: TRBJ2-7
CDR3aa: ASSQEQGGDYEQY

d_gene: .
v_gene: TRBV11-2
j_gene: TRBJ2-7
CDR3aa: ASSPRRDGEQY

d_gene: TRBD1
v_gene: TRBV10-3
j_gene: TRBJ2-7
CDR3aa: AIKGGQGTYEQY

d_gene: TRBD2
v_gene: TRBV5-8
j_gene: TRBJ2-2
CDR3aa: ASKLRTSGRAAGELF

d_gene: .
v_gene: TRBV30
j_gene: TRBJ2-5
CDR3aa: AWSGGSGVQETQY

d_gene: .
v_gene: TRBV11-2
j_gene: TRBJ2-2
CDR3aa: ASSLEGAGTGELF

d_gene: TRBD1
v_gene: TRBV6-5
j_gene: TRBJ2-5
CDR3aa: ASRRDRASETQY

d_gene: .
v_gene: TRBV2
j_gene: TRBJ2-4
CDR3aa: ATEEVGSFNIQY

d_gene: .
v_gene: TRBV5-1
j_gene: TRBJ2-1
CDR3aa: ASSFVPQHVDEQF

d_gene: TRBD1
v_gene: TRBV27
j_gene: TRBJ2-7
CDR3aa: ASSTTTLEPGQPYEQY

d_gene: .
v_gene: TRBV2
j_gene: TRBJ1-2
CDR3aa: ASTTTATGGYYGYT

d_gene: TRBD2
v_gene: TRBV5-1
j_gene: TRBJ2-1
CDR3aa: ASSAVRPGLAVYNEQF

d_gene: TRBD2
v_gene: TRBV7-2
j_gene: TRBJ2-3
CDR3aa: ASSLAPAGGNTQY

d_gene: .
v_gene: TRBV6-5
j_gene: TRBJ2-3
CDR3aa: ASRVADSSTDTQY

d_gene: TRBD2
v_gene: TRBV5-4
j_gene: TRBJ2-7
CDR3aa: ASSDTSGGNYEQY

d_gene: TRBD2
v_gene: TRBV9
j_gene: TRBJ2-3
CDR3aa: ASSVGSGRMGDTQY